The 11 T cell receptor beta chains listed next were all sequenced from one sample in a study of human T cells and chemical hapten exposure (dated by TCRdb to the early 2020s). The library was made by 5' RACE. The run used an Illumina MiSeq. The public reads were reprocessed in TCRdb via fastp at Q25 and MiXCR, keeping in-frame beta chains. Identical CDR3 proteins give one entry, which carries the most common genes and DNA. This sample holds 130,000 or so distinct CDR3 sequences; 3.5% to 5% were observed only once. Under 1.5% of the sample comes from the top ten. Unfractionated whole blood was collected in Tempus Blood RNA tubes, and total RNA was extracted from that blood. These TCRs come from a female donor in good health.

The sample holds many counts of this clonotype. The chain is built from TRBV5-4 and TRBJ1-2, with unresolved D. This CDR3 region has 11 residues. Germline V gene data show CDR1 as SGHNT and CDR2 as YYREEE (reference sequence). The V and J ends lost 3 bases and 8 bases respectively, with 8 bases between them. The CDR3 reads CASSSMTGYTF. The DNA for the CDR3 is TGTGCCAGCAGCTCCATGACCGGCTACACCTTC. The full variable domain, rest sourced from reference TRBV5-4 and TRBJ1-2, is ETGVTQSPTHLIKTRGQQVTLRCSSQSGHNTVSWYQQALGQGPQFIFQYYREEENGRGNFPPRFSGLQFPNYSSELNVNALELDDSALYLCASSSMTGYTFGSGTRLTVV.

This clonotype was counted at least ten times. This chain links TRBV7-9 with TRBJ1-4; 7 bases agree with TRBD1. Germline CDR1 SEHNR, CDR2 FQNEAQ (reference sequence). The CDR3 is 14 residues long. V dropped 2 bases and J dropped 8; count of bases not matched to a gene: 5. The CDR3 sequence is CASSLWTGTEKLFF. In DNA, the CDR3 is TGTGCCAGCAGCTTATGGACAGGAACGGAAAAACTGTTTTTT.

This clonotype was detected ten times or more. The chain employs TRBV7-2 and TRBJ2-5, with D possibly matching TRBD2 (6 bases). Germline CDR1 and CDR2: SGHTA and FQGNSA. This CDR3 comprises 14 residues. Trimming took off 3 bases at V and 9 bases at J, with 17 bases between the two ends. CDR3 DNA sequence: TGTGCCAGCAGCTTTTCTACTGGGGGGTGGGCCCAGTACTTC. It codes for CASSFSTGGWAQYF.

This clonotype was seen repeatedly, ten times or more. J is TRBJ2-1 and V is TRBV28; 8 positions match TRBD2. CDR1 is MDHEN and CDR2 is SYDVKM in the germline V gene. The trim removed 2 bases at V and 10 bases at J, leaving 13 bases unmatched. The CDR3 consists of 16 residues. The DNA for the CDR3 is TGTGCCAGCAGTTTAACTCCCACAGCGGGGGAAGGGGAGCAGTTCTTC. Its protein product is CASSLTPTAGEGEQFF.

This clonotype has a handful of counts. V usage is TRBV15 and J usage is TRBJ2-7; the D gene could be TRBD1 or TRBD2 (5 bases each). This CDR3 comprises 15 residues. The V gene lost 5 bases and the J gene lost 4 bases, with 18 bases spanning the gap. Per the germline V gene, CDR1 is LNHNV and CDR2 is YYDKDF (reference sequence). CDR3 residues: CATSDPRRGPYEQYF. CDR3 coding DNA: TGTGCCACCAGCGACCCCCGACGGGGCCCGTACGAGCAGTACTTC.

This clonotype occurred many times. This chain uses TRBV10-3 with TRBJ1-4, with 9 bases identical to TRBD1. The CDR3 extends over 14 amino acids. Germline V gene data show CDR1 as ENHRY and CDR2 as SYGVKD. With 5 bases clipped from V and 6 bases from J, the junction kept 4 bases outside the gene matches. The CDR3 region is CAISRDREDEKLFF. The CDR3 DNA reads as TGTGCCATCAGTAGGGACAGGGAAGATGAAAAACTGTTTTTT.

This clonotype was recorded many times. V gene TRBV7-9 combines with J gene TRBJ2-5; D call uncertain. Trimming left V 4 bases short and J 4 bases short, with 19 bases between. The CDR3 is made up of 16 amino acids. In germline, CDR1 is SEHNR, CDR2 FQNEAQ (reference sequence). DNA for the CDR3: TGTGCCAGCAGCTCCGTTTACTCGGAGATACGAGAGACCCAGTACTTC. Protein sequence: CASSSVYSEIRETQYF.

This chain uses TRBV20-1 with TRBJ2-3; D is possibly TRBD1 or TRBD2 (5 bases each). Germline assignment: CDR1 DFQATT and CDR2 SNEGSKA (reference sequence). The CDR3 is made up of 16 amino acids. Trimming pared 6 bases from V and 5 bases from J, leaving 24 bases between. This CDR3 reads CSAVGVWVGAGDTQYF. The CDR3 DNA sequence: TGCAGTGCAGTGGGGGTCTGGGTCGGGGCTGGAGATACGCAGTATTTT.

This clonotype turned up a few times. The chain joins TRBV3-1 to TRBJ2-5; TRBD1 matches at 7 bases. Per the germline V gene, CDR1 is LGHDT and CDR2 is YNNKEL (reference sequence). The CDR3 is 14 residues long. V lost 0 bases to trimming and J lost 9 bases; unmatched junction nucleotides: 7. The CDR3 sequence is CASSQEVKGAAQYF. In DNA, the CDR3 is TGTGCCAGCAGCCAAGAAGTTAAGGGGGCGGCCCAGTACTTC.

As to this clonotype: A much larger clonotype is one base distant, so this may be a read error. The chain employs TRBV25-1 and TRBJ2-7; no clear D. The germline V and J ends were trimmed by 4 bases and 4 bases, with 5 bases remaining between them. CDR3 length: 11 residues. Germline V gives CDR1 MGHDK, CDR2 SYGVNS. The CDR3 region is CASSGKYEQYF. The CDR3 DNA reads as TGTGCCAGCAGTGGTAAGTACGAGCAGTACTTC.

This clonotype showed up just a few times. The chain recombines TRBV7-3 with TRBJ2-1; D gene uncertain. The CDR3 sequence is 14 residues long. CDR1 and CDR2 (germline): SGHTA, FQGTGA. V was shortened by 5 bases and J by 8 bases, with 16 bases between the two germline ends. The CDR3 sequence: CASSPEPCNHEQFF. The CDR3 DNA sequence: TGTGCCAGCAGCCCCGAGCCCTGTAACCATGAGCAGTTCTTC.